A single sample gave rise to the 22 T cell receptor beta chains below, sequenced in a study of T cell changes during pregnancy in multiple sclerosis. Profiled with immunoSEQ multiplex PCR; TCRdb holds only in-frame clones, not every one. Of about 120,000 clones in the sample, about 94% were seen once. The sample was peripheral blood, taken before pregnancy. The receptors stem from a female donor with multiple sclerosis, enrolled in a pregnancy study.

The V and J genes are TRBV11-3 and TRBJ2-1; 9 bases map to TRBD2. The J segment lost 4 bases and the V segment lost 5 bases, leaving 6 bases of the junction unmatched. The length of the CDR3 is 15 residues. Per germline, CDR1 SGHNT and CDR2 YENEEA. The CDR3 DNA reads TGTGCCAGCAGCCCGGGGACTAGCAATTACAATGAGCAGTTCTTC. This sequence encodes CASSPGTSNYNEQFF.

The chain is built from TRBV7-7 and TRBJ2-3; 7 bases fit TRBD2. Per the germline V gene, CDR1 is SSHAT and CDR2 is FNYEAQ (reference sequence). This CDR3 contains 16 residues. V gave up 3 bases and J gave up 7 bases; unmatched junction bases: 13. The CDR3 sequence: CASSFPSGAPQNTQYF. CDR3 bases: TGTGCCAGCAGCTTCCCTAGCGGCGCCCCCCAAAATACGCAGTATTTT.

The CDR3 nucleotides are TGTGCCTGGAGTGTAGGGTTGGCGGGTGAAAAACTGTTTTTT. Translated: CAWSVGLAGEKLFF. The rearrangement joins TRBV30 to TRBJ1-4, with unresolved D. V lost 0 bases and J 7 bases, leaving 12 bases between the germline ends. Germline V gene sequence: CDR1 GTSNPN, CDR2 SVGIG (reference sequence). This CDR3 spans 14 amino acids.

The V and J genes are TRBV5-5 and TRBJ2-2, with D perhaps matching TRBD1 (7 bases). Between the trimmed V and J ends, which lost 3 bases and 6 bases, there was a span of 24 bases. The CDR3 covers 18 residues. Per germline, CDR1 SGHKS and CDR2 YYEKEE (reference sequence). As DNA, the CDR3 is TGTGCCAGCAGCTCGGGGGCCTACAGGGGCCCCACCCCCGGGGAGCTGTTTTTT. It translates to CASSSGAYRGPTPGELFF.

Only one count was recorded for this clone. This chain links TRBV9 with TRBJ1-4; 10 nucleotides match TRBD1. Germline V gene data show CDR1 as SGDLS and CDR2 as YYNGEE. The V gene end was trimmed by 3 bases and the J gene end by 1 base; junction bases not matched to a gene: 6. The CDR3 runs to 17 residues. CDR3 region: CASSAGQGGVTNEKLFF. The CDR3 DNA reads TGTGCCAGCAGCGCCGGACAGGGGGGAGTAACTAATGAAAAACTGTTTTTT.

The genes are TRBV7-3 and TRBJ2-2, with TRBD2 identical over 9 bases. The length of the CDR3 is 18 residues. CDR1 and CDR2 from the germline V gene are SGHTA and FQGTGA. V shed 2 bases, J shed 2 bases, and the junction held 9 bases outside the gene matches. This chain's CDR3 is CASSLYGSGGLNTGELFF. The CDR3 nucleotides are TGTGCCAGCAGCTTATATGGTAGCGGGGGCCTAAACACCGGGGAGCTGTTTTTT.

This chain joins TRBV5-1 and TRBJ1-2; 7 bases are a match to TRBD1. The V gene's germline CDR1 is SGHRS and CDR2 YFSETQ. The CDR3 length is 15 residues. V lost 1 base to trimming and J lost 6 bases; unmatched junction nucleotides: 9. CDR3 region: CASSLLIGGVDGYTF. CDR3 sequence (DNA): TGCGCCAGCAGCTTGTTGATAGGGGGCGTGGATGGCTACACCTTC.

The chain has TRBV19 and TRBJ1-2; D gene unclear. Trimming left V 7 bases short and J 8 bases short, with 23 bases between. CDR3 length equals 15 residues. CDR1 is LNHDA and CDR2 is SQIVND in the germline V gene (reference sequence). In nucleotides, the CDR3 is TGTGCCAGTACCTCCGCAAGCGGCTCCTACGGGGGCTACACCTTC. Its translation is CASTSASGSYGGYTF.

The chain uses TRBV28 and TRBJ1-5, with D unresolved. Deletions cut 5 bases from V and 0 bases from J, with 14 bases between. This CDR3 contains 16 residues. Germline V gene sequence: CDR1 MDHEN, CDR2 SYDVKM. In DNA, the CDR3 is TGTGCCAGCAGTCCCGGAGGATGGAATAGCAATCAGCCCCAGCATTTT. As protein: CASSPGGWNSNQPQHF.

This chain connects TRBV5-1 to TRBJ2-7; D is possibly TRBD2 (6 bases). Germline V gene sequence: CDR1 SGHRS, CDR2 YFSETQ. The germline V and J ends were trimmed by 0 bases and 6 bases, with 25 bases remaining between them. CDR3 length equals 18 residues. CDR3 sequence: CASSLVYPQAGRPIEQYF. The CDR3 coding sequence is TGCGCCAGCAGCTTGGTTTACCCGCAGGCGGGACGCCCCATCGAGCAGTACTTC.

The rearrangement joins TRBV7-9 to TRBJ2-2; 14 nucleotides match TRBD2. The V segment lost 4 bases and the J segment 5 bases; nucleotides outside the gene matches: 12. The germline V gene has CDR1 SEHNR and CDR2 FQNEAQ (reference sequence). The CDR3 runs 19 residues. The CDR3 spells CASSSGLAGEEGLTGELFF. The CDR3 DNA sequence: TGTGCCAGCAGCTCGGGACTAGCGGGAGAAGAGGGACTGACCGGGGAGCTGTTTTTT.

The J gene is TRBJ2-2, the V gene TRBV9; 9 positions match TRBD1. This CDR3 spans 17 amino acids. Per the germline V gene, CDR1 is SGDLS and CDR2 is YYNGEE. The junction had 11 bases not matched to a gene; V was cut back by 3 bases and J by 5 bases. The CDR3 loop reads CASSGTSGTGRTGELFF. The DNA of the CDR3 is TGTGCCAGCAGCGGGACCTCCGGGACAGGGAGAACCGGGGAGCTGTTTTTT.

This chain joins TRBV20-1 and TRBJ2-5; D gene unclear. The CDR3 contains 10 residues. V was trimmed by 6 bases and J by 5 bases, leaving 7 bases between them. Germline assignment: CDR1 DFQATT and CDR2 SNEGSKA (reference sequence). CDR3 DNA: TGCAGTGCCGGCGGCGAGACCCAGTACTTC. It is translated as CSAGGETQYF.

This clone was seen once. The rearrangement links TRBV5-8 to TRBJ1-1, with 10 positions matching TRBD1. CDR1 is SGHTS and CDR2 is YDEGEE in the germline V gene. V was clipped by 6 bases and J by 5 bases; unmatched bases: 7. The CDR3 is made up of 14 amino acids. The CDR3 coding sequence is TGTGCCAGCAACCGACAGGGGGCGCGTACTGAAGCTTTCTTT. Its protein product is CASNRQGARTEAFF.

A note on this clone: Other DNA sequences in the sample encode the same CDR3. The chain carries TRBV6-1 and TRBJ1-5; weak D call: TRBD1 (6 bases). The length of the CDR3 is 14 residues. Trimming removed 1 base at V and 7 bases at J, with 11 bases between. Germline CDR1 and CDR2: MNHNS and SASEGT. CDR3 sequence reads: CASSEGGGDQPQHF. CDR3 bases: TGTGCCAGCAGTGAAGGAGGGGGAGACCAGCCCCAGCATTTT.

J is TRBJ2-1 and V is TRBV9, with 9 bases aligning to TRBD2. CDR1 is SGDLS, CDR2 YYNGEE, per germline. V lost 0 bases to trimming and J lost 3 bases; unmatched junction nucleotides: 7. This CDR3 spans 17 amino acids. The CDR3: CASSVGTGLASYNEQFF. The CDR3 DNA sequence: TGTGCCAGCAGCGTAGGAACAGGACTAGCGAGCTACAATGAGCAGTTCTTC.

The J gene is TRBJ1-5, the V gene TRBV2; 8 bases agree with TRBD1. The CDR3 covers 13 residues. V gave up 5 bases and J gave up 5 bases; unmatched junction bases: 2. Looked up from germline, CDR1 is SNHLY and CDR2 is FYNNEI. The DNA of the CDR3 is TGTGCCAGCAGTCAGGGGGCCCATCAGCCCCAGCATTTT. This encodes CASSQGAHQPQHF.

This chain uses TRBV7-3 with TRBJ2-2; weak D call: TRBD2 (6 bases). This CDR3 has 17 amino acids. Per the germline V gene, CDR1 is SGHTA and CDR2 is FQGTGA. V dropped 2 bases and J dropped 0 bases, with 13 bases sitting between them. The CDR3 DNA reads TGTGCCAGCAGCTTAGATCGACGCGGGGCGAACACCGGGGAGCTGTTTTTT. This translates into CASSLDRRGANTGELFF.

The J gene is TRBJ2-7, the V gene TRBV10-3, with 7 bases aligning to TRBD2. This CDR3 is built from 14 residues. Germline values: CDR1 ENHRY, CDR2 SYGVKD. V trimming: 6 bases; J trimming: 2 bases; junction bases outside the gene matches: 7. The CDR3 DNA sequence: TGTGCCATCAGGGGAGGGACGTCAACCTACGAGCAGTACTTC. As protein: CAIRGGTSTYEQYF.

CDR3 nucleotides: TGTGCCAGCAGCCGACGGGGGTACACAGATACGCAGTATTTT. This translates into CASSRRGYTDTQYF. The chain joins TRBV6-5 to TRBJ2-3, with a tentative D call TRBD2 (6 bases). The V end was cut by 6 bases, the J end by 2 bases, with 12 bases between. In germline, CDR1 is MNHEY, CDR2 SVGAGI. The CDR3 is 14 amino acids.

In DNA, the CDR3 is TGTGCCAGCTGTACGGGACAGACCTACGAGCAGTACTTC. Residues: CASCTGQTYEQYF. The chain couples TRBV2 to TRBJ2-7; 7 nucleotides match TRBD1. Per the germline V gene, CDR1 is SNHLY and CDR2 is FYNNEI. The length of the CDR3 is 13 residues. The trim removed 8 bases at V and 2 bases at J, leaving 6 bases unmatched.

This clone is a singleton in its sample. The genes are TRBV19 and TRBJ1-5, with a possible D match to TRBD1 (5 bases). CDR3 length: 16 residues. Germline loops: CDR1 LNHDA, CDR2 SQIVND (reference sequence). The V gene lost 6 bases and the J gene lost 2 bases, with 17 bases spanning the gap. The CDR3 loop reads CASSHGAGMGNQPQHF. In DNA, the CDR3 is TGTGCCAGTAGCCATGGGGCAGGGATGGGCAATCAGCCCCAGCATTTT.